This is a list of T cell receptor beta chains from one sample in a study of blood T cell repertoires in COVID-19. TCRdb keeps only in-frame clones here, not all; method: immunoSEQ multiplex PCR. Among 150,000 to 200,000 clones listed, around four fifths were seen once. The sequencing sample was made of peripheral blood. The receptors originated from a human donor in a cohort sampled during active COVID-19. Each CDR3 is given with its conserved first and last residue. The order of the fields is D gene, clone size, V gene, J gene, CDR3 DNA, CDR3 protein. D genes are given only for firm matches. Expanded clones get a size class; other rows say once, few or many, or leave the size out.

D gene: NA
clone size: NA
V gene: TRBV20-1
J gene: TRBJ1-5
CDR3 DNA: TGCAGTGCTAGTGACAACAATCAGCCCCAGCATTTT
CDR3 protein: CSASDNNQPQHF

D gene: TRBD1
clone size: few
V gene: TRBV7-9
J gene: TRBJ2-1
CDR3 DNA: TGTGCCAGCAGCTTAACCCAGGGGGCCAATGAGCAGTTCTTC
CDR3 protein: CASSLTQGANEQFF

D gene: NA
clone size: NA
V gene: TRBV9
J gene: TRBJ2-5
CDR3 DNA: TGTGCCAGCAGCGCCCGGGAGTTTGTACGGGAGACCCAGTACTTC
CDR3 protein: CASSAREFVRETQYF

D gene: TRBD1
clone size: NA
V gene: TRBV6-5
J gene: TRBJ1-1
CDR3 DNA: TGTGCCAGCAGCCTCCGCGGACAGGTCTACACTGAAGCTTTCTTT
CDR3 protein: CASSLRGQVYTEAFF

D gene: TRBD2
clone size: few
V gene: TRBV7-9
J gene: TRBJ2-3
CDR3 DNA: TGTGCCAGCGGATCAGGACTAGCGGTCACAGATACGCAGTATTTT
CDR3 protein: CASGSGLAVTDTQYF

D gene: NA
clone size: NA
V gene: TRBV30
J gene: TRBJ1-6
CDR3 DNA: TGTGCCTGGAGTCCGGGCTACAGGGCGGGCTCACCCCTCCACTTT
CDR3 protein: CAWSPGYRAGSPLHF

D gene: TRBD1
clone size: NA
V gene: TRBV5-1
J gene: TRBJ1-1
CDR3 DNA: TGCGCCAGCAGCTTGCAGGGGGCGGCGACTGAAGCTTTCTTT
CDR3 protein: CASSLQGAATEAFF

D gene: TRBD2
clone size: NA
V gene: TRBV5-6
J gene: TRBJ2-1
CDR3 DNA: TGTGCCAGCAGCTTGGCGTCGTGGACTAGCGAGGACAATGAGCAGTTCTTC
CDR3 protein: CASSLASWTSEDNEQFF

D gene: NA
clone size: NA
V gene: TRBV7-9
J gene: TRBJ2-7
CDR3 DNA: TGTGCCAGCAGCTCGCCCCTACAACAGGGGGGGTCCTACGAGCAGTACTTC
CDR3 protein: CASSSPLQQGGSYEQYF

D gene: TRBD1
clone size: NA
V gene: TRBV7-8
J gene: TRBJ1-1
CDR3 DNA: TGTGCCAGCAGCCCCCGGACAGGGGGCACTGAAGCTTTCTTT
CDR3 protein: CASSPRTGGTEAFF

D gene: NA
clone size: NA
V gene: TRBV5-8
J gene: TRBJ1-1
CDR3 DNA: TGTGCCAGCACTATGGGACATCAAGGAACTGAAGCTTTCTTT
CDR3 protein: CASTMGHQGTEAFF

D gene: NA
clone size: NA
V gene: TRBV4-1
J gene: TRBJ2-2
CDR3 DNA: TGCGCCAGCAGCCAAGGGGGCTTAGCGGCGCACACCGGGGAGCTGTTTTTT
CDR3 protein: CASSQGGLAAHTGELFF

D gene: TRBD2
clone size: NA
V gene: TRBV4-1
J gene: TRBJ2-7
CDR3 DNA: TGCGCCAGCAGCCTCATTACTAGCGACTACGAGCAGTACTTC
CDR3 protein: CASSLITSDYEQYF

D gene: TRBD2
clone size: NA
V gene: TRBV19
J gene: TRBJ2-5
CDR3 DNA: TGTGCCAGTAGTTTTATGGGAGGGGAGACCCAGTACTTC
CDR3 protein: CASSFMGGETQYF

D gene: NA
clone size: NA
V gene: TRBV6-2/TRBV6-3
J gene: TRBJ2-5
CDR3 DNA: TGTGCCAGCAGTTACTCGATTCGCCCGCGGAAAGAGACCCAGTACTTC
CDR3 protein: CASSYSIRPRKETQYF

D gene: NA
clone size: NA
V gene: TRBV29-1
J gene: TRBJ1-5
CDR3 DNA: TGCAGCGTCCGGGACACCAGATTAAGCAATCAGCCCCAGCATTTT
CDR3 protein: CSVRDTRLSNQPQHF

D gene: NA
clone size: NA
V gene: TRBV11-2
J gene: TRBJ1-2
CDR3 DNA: TGTGCCAGCAGCTTCGCAGGGTTTAGCTATGGCTACACCTTC
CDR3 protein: CASSFAGFSYGYTF

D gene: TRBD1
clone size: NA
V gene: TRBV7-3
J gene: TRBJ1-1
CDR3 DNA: TGTGCCAGCAGCCCAACCAGGGGGCCCAACACTGAAGCTTTCTTT
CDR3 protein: CASSPTRGPNTEAFF

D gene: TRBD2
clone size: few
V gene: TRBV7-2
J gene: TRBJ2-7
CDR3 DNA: TGTGCCAGCAGCTTATACGCTAGCGGGGAAGAGTACTTC
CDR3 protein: CASSLYASGEEYF

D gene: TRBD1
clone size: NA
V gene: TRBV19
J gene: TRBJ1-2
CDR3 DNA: TGTGCCAGTAGTACCAGGGACAGCCATATCTATGGCTACACCTTC
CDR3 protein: CASSTRDSHIYGYTF

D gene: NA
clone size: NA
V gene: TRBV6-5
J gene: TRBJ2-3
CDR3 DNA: TGTGCCAGCAGCTACCAGACATTTTCTACCACAGATACGCAGTATTTT
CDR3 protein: CASSYQTFSTTDTQYF

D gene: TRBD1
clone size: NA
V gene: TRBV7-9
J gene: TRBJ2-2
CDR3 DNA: TGTGCCAGCAGCTTCCGACAGGGGGCCGACACCGGGGAGCTGTTTTTT
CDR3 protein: CASSFRQGADTGELFF

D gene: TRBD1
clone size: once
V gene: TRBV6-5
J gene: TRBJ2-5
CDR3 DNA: TGTGCCAGCAGTACCGGGACAGTCTCCGAGACCCAGTACTTC
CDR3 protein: CASSTGTVSETQYF

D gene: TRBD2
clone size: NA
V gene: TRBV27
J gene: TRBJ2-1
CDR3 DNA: TGTGCCAGCAGTTTTCTCCCTAGCGGGCCGCAGTTCTTC
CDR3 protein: CASSFLPSGPQFF

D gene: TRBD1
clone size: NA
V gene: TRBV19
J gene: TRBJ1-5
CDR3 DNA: TGTGCCACTAGGACAGGGGATAGCAATCAGCCCCAGCATTTT
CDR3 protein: CATRTGDSNQPQHF

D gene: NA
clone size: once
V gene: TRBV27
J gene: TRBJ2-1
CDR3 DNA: TGTGCCAGCAGTCCCTCACAGGGCTCACTCCCCAATGAGCAGTTCTTC
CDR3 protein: CASSPSQGSLPNEQFF

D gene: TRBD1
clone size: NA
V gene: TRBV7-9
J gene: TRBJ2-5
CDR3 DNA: TGTGCCAGCAGCTTACTGGAGGACAGGGAAGAGACCCAGTACTTC
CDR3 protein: CASSLLEDREETQYF